This TCR beta chain emerged from a study of cytomegalovirus exposure and HLA in healthy donors. This clone was detected a few times. The ends were cut back, 4 bases at V and 5 bases at J, with 22 bases in the middle. The CDR3 is 16 amino acids. Germline assignment: CDR1 SGHRS and CDR2 YFSETQ. The PCR made use of 60 Vbeta and 13 Jbeta primers. Assay: immunoSEQ multiplex PCR; the TCRdb copy retains only in-frame clones and omits some. The sample carries about 120,000 clones, under 90% recorded once. The chain recombines TRBV5-1 with TRBJ2-7, with a tentative D call TRBD1 (6 bases). Sample: PBMCs. The sequence was collected from a woman aged 40 to 49 in good health and CMV-seronegative. The CDR3 DNA is TGCGCCAGCAGCCCAGGGGACACCGCGATTATGCACGAGCAGTACTTC. Its translation is CASSPGDTAIMHEQYF.